This T cell receptor beta chain was documented in a study of blood T cell repertoires in COVID-19. For the study at large: Both acute and convalescent COVID-19 samples were obtained from the United States, Italy and Spain. T cells, B-cell-depleted T cells, or PBMCs supplied cDNA or gDNA.

Authors' data handling: Amplification of reference gene primers was used by the study to estimate nucleated cell counts. The repertoire was sequenced with immunoSEQ multiplex PCR; TCRdb's copy has only in-frame clones and lacks some. V, J and clone size reflect that table, while D and trimming were determined from the DNA. The sample includes 250,000 or so clones, around 88% of them seen just once. CDR3 length equals 14 residues. The germline gives CDR1 MNHEY, CDR2 SVGAGI. Trimming removed 2 bases at V and 3 bases at J, with 10 bases between. This clone has only one observation. Sequencing was performed on peripheral blood. The V gene is TRBV6-5, the J gene TRBJ1-1; D is perhaps TRBD1 (5 bases). The sequence derives from a young man with active or convalescent COVID-19. The CDR3 spells CASSYSEGDTEAFF. Here the CDR3 DNA reads TGTGCCAGCAGTTACAGCGAAGGGGACACTGAAGCTTTCTTT.